A single T cell receptor beta chain is shown here with its context. In the source study's methods: Reference gene primer amplification gave estimated nucleated cell counts. The protocol was immunoSEQ multiplex PCR, while the TCRdb copy is restricted to in-frame clones and leaves out a portion. V, J and clone size are taken as reported in that table, and D and trimming were inferred from the DNA itself. The data hold roughly 100,000 clones, with around nine tenths observed a single time. These data come from a study of blood T cell repertoires in COVID-19. In the study overall: Donors in the United States, Italy and Spain gave samples during acute or convalescent COVID-19. Sample material is recorded as cDNA or gDNA derived from T cells, B-cell-depleted T cells, or PBMCs.

The CDR3 loop spans 15 amino acids. CDR1 is LGHDT, CDR2 YNNKEL, per germline (reference sequence). V lost 2 bases to trimming and J lost 2 bases; unmatched junction nucleotides: 1. The chain couples TRBV3-1 (or the pseudogene TRBV3-2) to TRBJ2-1, with TRBD1 matching 9 bases. The source of this sequence is a human donor in a cohort sampled during active COVID-19. Sequencing used peripheral blood. This chain's CDR3 is CASSQTGGTYNEQFF. In nucleotides, the CDR3 is TGTGCCAGCAGCCAAACAGGGGGCACCTACAATGAGCAGTTCTTC.